The clone carrying this T cell receptor (beta chain) was recorded many times. Its antigen is unidentified. V lost 2 bases to trimming and J lost 4 bases, with 15 bases between them. The CDR3 totals 15 residues. Looked up from germline, CDR1 is GTSNPN and CDR2 is SVGIG (reference sequence). The data were taken from a study of T cells after yellow fever vaccination. The wider study: It was SMART-Seq v4 Ultra Low Input that prepared the fractions with low cell numbers.

Overall study findings and caveats: Overlap between CD4 and CD8 compartments was detected for a small share of clonotypes.

TCRdb reprocessed the 5' RACE reads via MiXCR and lists one record per CDR3 protein. This table has hundreds of thousands of distinct CDR3 sequences, less than 4.5% appearing once. V and J are TRBV30 and TRBJ2-1; D is possibly TRBD1 or TRBD2 (6 bases each). The material was PBMCs, obtained on the day of the yellow fever booster vaccination. The source is a man aged 18 to 29 who received the YFV17D yellow fever vaccine. The CDR3 sequence: CAWSKTGAAYNEQFF. The CDR3, as DNA: TGTGCCTGGAGTAAAACGGGGGCCGCGTACAATGAGCAGTTCTTC. Full variable domain (remainder filled in from reference TRBV30 and TRBJ2-1): SQTIHQWPATLVQPVGSPLSLECTVEGTSNPNLYWYRQAAGRGLQLLFYSVGIGQISSEVPQNLSASRPQDRQFILSSKKLLLSDSGFYLCAWSKTGAAYNEQFFGPGTRLTVL.